This passage covers 32 T cell receptor beta chains from one sample sequenced in a study of Ad26.COV2.S vaccination and SARS-CoV-2 variants. Treatment here: 15 to 20 received Ad26.COV2.S at low or high dose, single or two shots; about five received placebo; per-sample allocation not given. It was on day 63 after the first vaccine or placebo injection that samples were taken. Clones were sequenced by immunoSEQ multiplex PCR, and TCRdb holds only the in-frame ones, with some missing. The table records over 400,000 clones, roughly 90% of them present only once. The sample in question was peripheral blood, obtained in a trial of Ad26.COV2.S vaccine versus placebo. The receptor set was obtained from a person between 18 and 65 years old who received the Ad26.COV2.S COVID-19 vaccine or a placebo.

The chain has TRBV19 and TRBJ2-1, with 12 bases lining up with TRBD2. Per germline, CDR1 LNHDA and CDR2 SQIVND (reference sequence). The J segment lost 6 bases and the V segment lost 1 base, leaving 4 bases of the junction unmatched. This CDR3 region has 16 residues. CDR3 region: CASSIALAGGTNEQFF. CDR3 in DNA: TGTGCCAGTAGTATAGCCCTAGCGGGGGGGACCAATGAGCAGTTCTTC.

V is TRBV12-3 or TRBV12-4 and J is TRBJ2-7; tentative D call: TRBD1 (5 bases). Deletions cut 8 bases from V and 0 bases from J, with 11 bases between. The CDR3 consists of 13 residues. CDR3 coding DNA: TGTGCCAGCGGTCTGGACATCTCCTACGAGCAGTACTTC. Residues: CASGLDISYEQYF.

The chain couples TRBV28 to TRBJ1-4, with TRBD1 identical over 7 bases. This CDR3 has 15 residues. Germline V CDR1 and CDR2: MDHEN, SYDVKM. V was clipped by 4 bases and J by 3 bases; unmatched bases: 5. This CDR3 is CASSSPGGSNEKLFF. The CDR3 DNA sequence: TGTGCCAGCAGTTCCCCAGGGGGATCTAATGAAAAACTGTTTTTT. The full variable domain, rest sourced from reference TRBV28 and TRBJ1-4, is DVKVTQSSRYLVKRTGEKVFLECVQDMDHENMFWYRQDPGLGLRLIYFSYDVKMKEKGDIPEGYSVSREKKERFSLILESASTNQTSMYLCASSSPGGSNEKLFFGSGTQLSVL.

The chain employs TRBV5-6 and TRBJ2-7; 9 bases are a match to TRBD1. The CDR3 has 14 residues. With V trimmed by 4 bases and J by 3 bases, 5 bases remained unmatched. Germline V gene lookup returns CDR1 SGHDT and CDR2 YYEEEE. In nucleotides, the CDR3 is TGTGCCAGCAGCCCGGGACAGGGAGGCTACGAGCAGTACTTC. This codes for CASSPGQGGYEQYF.

This chain connects TRBV7-2 to TRBJ1-4; 8 bases are shared with TRBD1. The CDR3 consists of 15 residues. Trimming cost V 4 bases and J 3 bases; bases outside gene matches: 4. Germline lookup yields CDR1 SGHTA and CDR2 FQGNSA. CDR3: CASSSNRGANEKLFF. CDR3 DNA sequence: TGTGCCAGCAGCTCCAACAGGGGGGCTAATGAAAAACTGTTTTTT.

The chain employs TRBV4-3 and TRBJ1-4; 10 positions agree with TRBD1. CDR3 length equals 15 residues. After removal of 3 bases from V and 8 bases from J, the junction contained 6 bases not matched to a gene. Germline V CDR1 and CDR2: LGHNA, YSLEER. In DNA, the CDR3 is TGCGCCAGCAGCCAGATGACAGGGGGCGAAGAAAAACTGTTTTTT. Amino acid sequence: CASSQMTGGEEKLFF.

The chain has TRBV12-3 or TRBV12-4 and TRBJ1-6, with D perhaps matching TRBD1 (5 bases). The V end lost 6 bases, the J end lost 6 bases, and 9 bases lay between the germline ends. This CDR3 contains 13 residues. The CDR3 nucleotides read TGTGCCAGCAGGGGGCCTTTTAATTCACCCCTCCACTTT. It translates to CASRGPFNSPLHF.

The genes are TRBV4-3 and TRBJ2-2, with TRBD2 matching over 7 bases. This CDR3 region has 15 residues. The V and J ends lost 3 bases and 6 bases, in that order; junction bases with no gene match: 7. Germline V gene data show CDR1 as LGHNA and CDR2 as YSLEER. This CDR3 is CASSHGRGTAGELFF. The DNA of the CDR3 is TGCGCCAGCAGCCATGGGAGGGGAACCGCCGGGGAGCTGTTTTTT.

The CDR3 DNA is TGTGCCAGCAGCCAAGATCCCACCTACATTATAGACACTGAAGCTTTCTTT. Encoded protein: CASSQDPTYIIDTEAFF. The genes are TRBV3-1 (or the pseudogene TRBV3-2) and TRBJ1-1; D remains unclear. V lost 0 bases to trimming and J lost 3 bases, with 17 bases between them. Looked up from germline, CDR1 is LGHDT and CDR2 is YNNKEL (reference sequence). The CDR3 consists of 17 residues.

CDR3 bases: TGTGCCAGCAGCTTAACAACCGAGCGGGTCACCGGGGAGCTGTTTTTT. The encoded protein is CASSLTTERVTGELFF. The chain recombines TRBV5-6 with TRBJ2-2; D is perhaps TRBD2 (6 bases). The CDR3 has 16 amino acids. Trimming took 2 bases from V and 4 from J, leaving 15 bases between them. Germline CDR1 reads SGHDT; CDR2 reads YYEEEE.

The chain employs TRBV30 and TRBJ1-1, with D maybe TRBD1 (6 bases). Per the germline V gene, CDR1 is GTSNPN and CDR2 is SVGIG (reference sequence). The CDR3 is 13 residues long. The germline V and J ends were trimmed by 1 base and 3 bases, with 9 bases remaining between them. The CDR3 region has the DNA TGTGCCTGGAGTGAGGACAGCCACACTGAAGCTTTCTTT. Its translation: CAWSEDSHTEAFF.

The V gene is TRBV4-1, the J gene TRBJ1-2; TRBD1 might be the D (6 bases). CDR1 and CDR2 from the germline V gene are MGHRA and YSYEKL. The CDR3 loop spans 13 amino acids. Trimming removed 4 bases from V and 8 bases from J, with 14 bases in between. CDR3 amino acids: CASSLTGSGGYTF. The DNA of the CDR3 is TGCGCCAGCAGCCTGACAGGTTCGGGGGGCTACACCTTC.

This clone was detected only once. V and J are TRBV7-9 and TRBJ2-1; no clear D. Germline V CDR1 and CDR2: SEHNR, FQNEAQ (reference sequence). CDR3 size: 12 residues. Trimming pared 8 bases from V and 6 bases from J, leaving 11 bases between. CDR3 residues: CASLKKFNEQFF. Here the CDR3 DNA reads TGTGCCAGCTTGAAGAAATTCAATGAGCAGTTCTTC. The variable domain in full, completed from reference TRBV7-9 and TRBJ2-1, reads DTGVSQNPRHKITKRGQNVTFRCDPISEHNRLYWYRQTLGQGPEFLTYFQNEAQLEKSRLLSDRFSAERPKGSFSTLEIQRTEQGDSAMYLCASLKKFNEQFFGPGTRLTVL.

The V call is TRBV6-5, the J call TRBJ1-2; D might be TRBD1 (6 bases). V was cut by 4 bases and J by 2 bases, with 11 bases left in between. This CDR3 is 14 amino acids long. CDR1 is MNHEY, CDR2 SVGAGI, per germline. CDR3 sequence reads: CASSLGGSNYGYTF. The CDR3 DNA sequence: TGTGCCAGCAGTTTGGGGGGCAGCAACTATGGCTACACCTTC.

V usage is TRBV28 and J usage is TRBJ2-2; D remains unclear. This CDR3 contains 14 residues. Trimming shortened V by 5 bases and J by 1 base, and 8 bases separated the two germline ends. CDR1 and CDR2 (germline): MDHEN, SYDVKM. In DNA form, the CDR3 reads TGTGCCAGCAGTAGGCTGATGAACACCGGGGAGCTGTTTTTT. Its protein is CASSRLMNTGELFF.

This chain joins TRBV19 and TRBJ2-1; 16 bases align to TRBD2. CDR3 length equals 15 residues. V dropped 7 bases and J dropped 4; count of bases not matched to a gene: 1. Germline loops: CDR1 LNHDA, CDR2 SQIVND (reference sequence). CDR3 sequence: CASMGLAGGYNEQFF. The CDR3 DNA reads as TGTGCCAGTATGGGACTAGCGGGGGGGTACAATGAGCAGTTCTTC.

The chain combines TRBV4-1 with TRBJ2-1; the D is unclear. The V end was cut by 0 bases, the J end by 7 bases, with 4 bases between. Germline V CDR1 and CDR2: MGHRA, YSYEKL. The CDR3 spans 12 residues. In DNA, the CDR3 is TGCGCCAGCAGCCAAGATAGGAATGAGCAGTTCTTC. It codes for CASSQDRNEQFF.

DNA for the CDR3: TGTGCCAGCAGCTTAGCATGGGGCAGCCCCTACGAGCAGTACTTC. Protein: CASSLAWGSPYEQYF. This chain links TRBV7-8 with TRBJ2-7; TRBD1 is a possible D gene (5 bases). CDR1 and CDR2 (germline): SGHVS, FQNEAQ. This CDR3 has 15 residues. V lost 0 bases to trimming and J lost 2 bases, with 11 bases between them.

This sequence joins TRBV19 and TRBJ1-1; D is ambiguous. The CDR3 extends over 12 amino acids. The germline V and J ends were trimmed by 3 bases and 6 bases, with 8 bases remaining between them. Germline values: CDR1 LNHDA, CDR2 SQIVND (reference sequence). As DNA, the CDR3 is TGTGCCAGTAGTATGATTCGAGCTGAAGCTTTCTTT. Its protein is CASSMIRAEAFF.

This clone has just one count. The genes are TRBV18 and TRBJ2-5; 7 bases line up with TRBD1. Losses at the gene ends were 2 bases for V and 2 bases for J; bases not matched to a gene: 2. Germline V gene data show CDR1 as KGHSH and CDR2 as LQKENI. The CDR3 sequence is 14 residues long. The CDR3 region is CASSPSGGQETQYF. The CDR3 DNA is TGTGCCAGCTCACCATCAGGGGGACAAGAGACCCAGTACTTC.

V and J are TRBV5-1 and TRBJ2-5; D is perhaps TRBD1 (7 bases). The germline V gene has CDR1 SGHRS and CDR2 YFSETQ. The CDR3 is 16 amino acids. Trimming took off 4 bases at V and 4 bases at J, with 20 bases between the two ends. The CDR3 loop reads CASSPPQGGALETQYF. The CDR3 region has the DNA TGCGCCAGCAGCCCACCCCAGGGGGGCGCGTTAGAGACCCAGTACTTC.

The genes are TRBV5-4 and TRBJ2-7; maybe TRBD1 (7 bases). Germline V gene sequence: CDR1 SGHNT, CDR2 YYREEE (reference sequence). Trimming took 2 bases from V and 0 from J, leaving 15 bases between them. This CDR3 is built from 16 residues. CDR3 in amino acids: CASSLWGAGGSYEQYF. The DNA of the CDR3 is TGTGCCAGCAGCTTATGGGGGGCAGGGGGCTCCTACGAGCAGTACTTC.

This clone was detected only once. The J gene is TRBJ2-3, the V gene TRBV9; a weak D match, TRBD2 (6 bases). V lost 4 bases and J 4 bases, leaving 16 bases between the germline ends. Germline assignment: CDR1 SGDLS and CDR2 YYNGEE. This CDR3 has 15 residues. The CDR3 nucleotides read TGTGCCAGCAGCTCCCACGGGGGACGACCAGATACGCAGTATTTT. Translating gives CASSSHGGRPDTQYF.

The chain carries TRBV6-5 and TRBJ1-2; TRBD1 matches 7 bases. The V segment lost 8 bases and the J segment 5 bases; nucleotides outside the gene matches: 8. The germline CDR1 and CDR2 sequences are MNHEY and SVGAGI. This CDR3 comprises 13 residues. The DNA of the CDR3 is TGTGCCAGCGCTGGCAGGGGGTTGTATGGCTACACCTTC. Its translation is CASAGRGLYGYTF.

This clone showed up just once. The rearrangement joins TRBV11-2 to TRBJ2-7, with D hard to call. This CDR3 has 15 amino acids. With 3 bases removed from V and 3 bases from J, the gap between germline ends came to 15 bases. CDR1 and CDR2 from the germline V gene are SGHAT and FQNNGV. CDR3 amino acids: CASSFQQWENYEQYF. CDR3 sequence (DNA): TGTGCCAGCAGCTTCCAACAGTGGGAAAACTACGAGCAGTACTTC.

As for this clone: Distinct nucleotide sequences in the sample also encode this CDR3. This sequence joins TRBV7-2 and TRBJ2-3; 7 positions agree with TRBD1. Per the germline V gene, CDR1 is SGHTA and CDR2 is FQGNSA. The CDR3 consists of 12 residues. V lost 6 bases and J lost 5; bases outside the gene matches: 2. DNA of the CDR3: TGTGCCAGCAGTTACAGGGGAGATACGCAGTATTTT. This sequence encodes CASSYRGDTQYF.

The rearrangement links TRBV9 to TRBJ2-3; the D gene is possibly TRBD2 (5 bases). V was shortened by 7 bases and J by 8 bases, with 20 bases between the two germline ends. The V gene's germline CDR1 is SGDLS and CDR2 YYNGEE. This CDR3 comprises 14 residues. CDR3 DNA: TGTGCCAGCGGGGTTACGGCGCTCCGGGGTACGCAGTATTTT. Its translation is CASGVTALRGTQYF.

This sequence joins TRBV18 and TRBJ2-7; tentative D call: TRBD1 (6 bases). The CDR3 length is 16 residues. CDR1 is KGHSH and CDR2 is LQKENI in the germline V gene. V shed 1 base and J shed 3 bases, with 16 bases lying between them. As DNA, the CDR3 is TGTGCCAGCTCACCACGAGGCCAGGGGATTAACTACGAGCAGTACTTC. Translated: CASSPRGQGINYEQYF.

The V and J genes are TRBV10-1 and TRBJ2-7; the match to TRBD1 covers 11 bases. CDR1 and CDR2 (germline): WNHNN, SYGVQD (reference sequence). V was clipped by 0 bases and J by 9 bases; unmatched bases: 16. The CDR3 is made up of 18 amino acids. CDR3 in DNA: TGCGCCAGCAGTGAGTCGAAGGGGGACAGGGGGGAAGATCAACGGCAGTACTTC. Translation: CASSESKGDRGEDQRQYF.

This clone was seen just once. The V call is TRBV4-1, the J call TRBJ1-6; a weak D match, TRBD1 (5 bases). V was trimmed by 1 base and J by 3 bases, leaving 16 bases between them. The CDR3 has 18 residues. Germline V CDR1 and CDR2: MGHRA, YSYEKL. CDR3 protein: CASSQVVDRGIYNSPLHF. The CDR3 DNA follows: TGCGCCAGCAGCCAAGTCGTGGATAGGGGAATCTATAATTCACCCCTCCACTTT.

The chain employs TRBV6-6 and TRBJ2-1, with D possibly being TRBD1 (6 bases). CDR3 length: 13 residues. Germline values: CDR1 MNHNY, CDR2 SVGAGI (reference sequence). Trimming took off 5 bases at V and 7 bases at J, with 12 bases between the two ends. The CDR3 protein is CASSRDTRNEQFF. Here the CDR3 DNA reads TGTGCCAGCAGTAGGGACACCCGTAATGAGCAGTTCTTC.

This chain links TRBV19 with TRBJ2-5; the match to TRBD2 covers 8 bases. With V trimmed by 5 bases and J by 2 bases, 7 bases remained unmatched. The CDR3 covers 15 residues. Germline assignment: CDR1 LNHDA and CDR2 SQIVND (reference sequence). In DNA, the CDR3 is TGTGCCAGTAGTTTGATCAGCGGGGGTCAAGAGACCCAGTACTTC. Its translation is CASSLISGGQETQYF.